Listed below are T cell receptor beta chains from one sample, sequenced in a study of T cell changes during pregnancy in multiple sclerosis. The table came from immunoSEQ multiplex PCR; TCRdb's copy has only in-frame clones and leaves some out. Found here are approximately 61,000 clones, around 90% of them singletons; the top ten hold about 3.8%. Material: peripheral blood, obtained after pregnancy. The receptors here all came from a female donor in good health, enrolled as a control in a pregnancy study. CDR3s include the opening cysteine and the closing phenylalanine or tryptophan. The order of the fields is J gene, V gene, D gene, CDR3 protein, CDR3 DNA. D genes are given only for firm matches.

J gene: TRBJ1-2
V gene: TRBV27
D gene: TRBD1
CDR3 protein: CASSLGVGGANYGYTF
CDR3 DNA: TGTGCCAGCAGTTTGGGGGTAGGGGGCGCAAACTATGGCTACACCTTC

J gene: TRBJ2-3
V gene: TRBV11-3
D gene: TRBD2
CDR3 protein: CASSSGTSGVKDTQYF
CDR3 DNA: TGTGCCAGCAGCTCCGGGACTAGCGGGGTTAAAGATACGCAGTATTTT

J gene: TRBJ2-7
V gene: TRBV5-5
D gene: -
CDR3 protein: CASTHWKGQGILYEQYF
CDR3 DNA: TGTGCCAGCACACACTGGAAGGGGCAGGGGATTCTCTACGAGCAGTACTTC

J gene: TRBJ2-1
V gene: TRBV4-3
D gene: -
CDR3 protein: CASSLVAGRNEQFF
CDR3 DNA: TGCGCCAGCAGCCTCGTGGCAGGGCGGAATGAGCAGTTCTTC

J gene: TRBJ1-1
V gene: TRBV7-2
D gene: -
CDR3 protein: CASSLEAGGFNTEAFF
CDR3 DNA: TGTGCCAGCAGCTTAGAAGCGGGGGGATTCAACACTGAAGCTTTCTTT

J gene: TRBJ1-2
V gene: TRBV5-6
D gene: TRBD1
CDR3 protein: CASSSIKVEGQGFAYGYTF
CDR3 DNA: TGTGCCAGCAGCTCGATAAAAGTTGAGGGACAGGGTTTTGCCTATGGCTACACCTTC

J gene: TRBJ2-1
V gene: TRBV13
D gene: -
CDR3 protein: CASSYRPGSNNEQFF
CDR3 DNA: TGTGCCAGCAGCTACAGGCCCGGCTCAAACAATGAGCAGTTCTTC

J gene: TRBJ1-5
V gene: TRBV18
D gene: -
CDR3 protein: CASSPLGGQPQHF
CDR3 DNA: TGTGCCAGCTCACCGCTCGGGGGACAGCCCCAGCATTTT

J gene: TRBJ2-2
V gene: TRBV27
D gene: -
CDR3 protein: CASSFLRTAELLGELFF
CDR3 DNA: TGTGCCAGCAGTTTTTTAAGGACAGCGGAATTACTCGGGGAGCTGTTTTTT

J gene: TRBJ2-1
V gene: TRBV28
D gene: TRBD1
CDR3 protein: CASSSPGQGYEQFF
CDR3 DNA: TGTGCCAGCAGTTCTCCGGGACAGGGATATGAGCAGTTCTTC

J gene: TRBJ2-7
V gene: TRBV6-5
D gene: -
CDR3 protein: CASSYRVAGEQYF
CDR3 DNA: TGTGCCAGCAGTTACAGAGTGGCAGGCGAGCAGTACTTC

J gene: TRBJ2-5
V gene: TRBV10-3
D gene: TRBD1
CDR3 protein: CAISESLVRDRGEDQETQYF
CDR3 DNA: TGTGCCATCAGTGAGTCCCTCGTGAGGGACAGGGGAGAAGACCAAGAGACCCAGTACTTC

J gene: TRBJ2-7
V gene: TRBV4-1
D gene: TRBD1
CDR3 protein: CASSLGTGGTYEQYF
CDR3 DNA: TGCGCCAGCAGCCTCGGGACAGGGGGCACCTACGAGCAGTACTTC

J gene: TRBJ2-2
V gene: TRBV2
D gene: -
CDR3 protein: CASSKKGTGNTGELFF
CDR3 DNA: TGTGCCAGCAGTAAAAAGGGTACAGGCAACACCGGGGAGCTGTTTTTT

J gene: TRBJ2-1
V gene: TRBV9
D gene: TRBD2
CDR3 protein: CASSPGTNYNEQFF
CDR3 DNA: TGTGCCAGCAGTCCCGGGACTAATTACAATGAGCAGTTCTTC

J gene: TRBJ1-4
V gene: TRBV27
D gene: TRBD1
CDR3 protein: CASSSGGSTNEKLFF
CDR3 DNA: TGTGCCAGCAGTTCAGGGGGTTCTACGAATGAAAAACTGTTTTTT

J gene: TRBJ2-7
V gene: TRBV27
D gene: TRBD2
CDR3 protein: CASSLGSGRNEQYF
CDR3 DNA: TGTGCCAGCAGTTTGGGAAGCGGGAGGAACGAGCAGTACTTC

J gene: TRBJ2-3
V gene: TRBV6-1
D gene: TRBD1
CDR3 protein: CASRTGTGRPDTQYF
CDR3 DNA: TGTGCCAGCAGAACCGGGACAGGGCGGCCAGATACGCAGTATTTT

J gene: TRBJ1-5
V gene: TRBV23-1
D gene: TRBD1
CDR3 protein: CASSQDRGDNQPQHF
CDR3 DNA: TGCGCCAGCAGTCAAGACAGGGGGGACAATCAGCCCCAGCATTTT

J gene: TRBJ2-5
V gene: TRBV28
D gene: -
CDR3 protein: CASSLYNTGETQYF
CDR3 DNA: TGTGCCAGCAGTTTATATAACACAGGGGAGACCCAGTACTTC

J gene: TRBJ2-2
V gene: TRBV11-3
D gene: -
CDR3 protein: CASSLAWSGELFF
CDR3 DNA: TGTGCCAGCAGCTTAGCATGGAGCGGGGAGCTGTTTTTT

J gene: TRBJ2-7
V gene: TRBV27
D gene: TRBD2
CDR3 protein: CASSSSAGTSYEQYF
CDR3 DNA: TGTGCCAGCAGTTCCTCAGCGGGGACTTCCTACGAGCAGTACTTC

J gene: TRBJ2-1
V gene: TRBV7-2
D gene: -
CDR3 protein: CASSEYDTFDEQFF
CDR3 DNA: TGTGCCAGCAGCGAATACGACACATTCGATGAGCAGTTCTTC

J gene: TRBJ2-3
V gene: TRBV20-1
D gene: -
CDR3 protein: CSASSRDTQYF
CDR3 DNA: TGCAGTGCTAGTTCACGGGATACGCAGTATTTT

J gene: TRBJ2-2
V gene: TRBV4-3
D gene: TRBD2
CDR3 protein: CASSHRAGTGELFF
CDR3 DNA: TGCGCCAGCAGCCACAGAGCGGGGACCGGGGAGCTGTTTTTT

J gene: TRBJ1-5
V gene: TRBV5-1
D gene: -
CDR3 protein: CASSPDGSGSNQPQHF
CDR3 DNA: TGCGCCAGCAGCCCCGACGGGAGTGGGAGTAATCAGCCCCAGCATTTT

J gene: TRBJ2-7
V gene: TRBV27
D gene: -
CDR3 protein: CASSPPNYEQYF
CDR3 DNA: TGTGCCAGCAGTCCCCCCAACTACGAGCAGTACTTC

J gene: TRBJ2-7
V gene: TRBV11-2
D gene: -
CDR3 protein: CASSLPGWSYEQYF
CDR3 DNA: TGTGCCAGCAGCTTACCAGGGTGGTCCTACGAGCAGTACTTC

J gene: TRBJ2-1
V gene: TRBV25-1
D gene: TRBD2
CDR3 protein: CASSGGSGRGTYNEQFF
CDR3 DNA: TGTGCCAGCAGTGGAGGTAGCGGGAGGGGAACCTACAATGAGCAGTTCTTC